This T cell receptor (beta chain) was obtained from a study of T cells in Graves' hyperthyroidism and ophthalmopathy (dated by TCRdb to the late 2010s). About the investigation overall: Peripheral blood samples were taken at initial diagnosis, before any treatment was given. The paper reports TCR Vbeta CDR3 sequencing of approximately 140 peripheral blood samples: fewer than 50 ophthalmopathy, fewer than 80 hyperthyroidism and around 17 progressor patients. The 75 to 100 discovery patients were randomly divided into training and test sets at a 7:3 ratio. Once sampling was done, hyperthyroidism patients were given methimazole at a starting dose of 30 mg daily, whereas ophthalmopathy patients were given high-dose intravenous methylprednisolone. An independent validation cohort of around 19 hyperthyroidism patients and about 15 patients who later progressed to ophthalmopathy tested prospective prediction of ophthalmopathy. Thyroid tissue and blood T-cell repertoires from about six Graves' hyperthyroidism patients were also compared in the study. To identify TCR V-J signatures that set the groups apart, the researchers used a discovery cohort of 100 patients, made up of about 44 with Graves' ophthalmopathy and 55 to 65 with stable Graves' hyperthyroidism. Summary of the overall study and its limitations: Sample size was not statistically predetermined, and investigators were not blinded to group allocation. In validation, progression to ophthalmopathy was predicted by the model with roughly 69% sensitivity and 72% to 85% specificity, a median of around 6.5 months before onset. Blood samples also contained most of the expanded thyroid clonotypes (frequency above 0.001), which suggests that blood repertoires may reflect thyroid immune responses. A 13 V-J signature model separated ophthalmopathy from stable hyperthyroidism, with approximately 86% sensitivity and 81.08% specificity in cross-validation and 80%/75% in testing.

The TCR beta CDR3 regions were amplified from RNA transcripts. The first round of RT-PCR for the TCR CDR3 was performed with the HTBI primer set and the Qiagen OneStep RT-PCR kit. The libraries were constructed in a second round of multiplex PCR and then size-selected and purified. Libraries were sequenced paired-end with 100 bp reads on an Illumina HiSeq2000. Turning to the authors' computational methods: SOAPnuke was used to process the raw data, with reads discarded if the reads contained adapters or uncalled bases, had a mean Phred below 15, or lacked an exact constant-primer or identifier match. COPE v1.2.5 was used to merge the high-quality paired reads, and each unique nucleotide sequence was defined as a clonotype. MiTCR v1.1 was used to align clonotypes to the IMGT TRBV, TRBD and TRBJ reference segments. The analysis was restricted to V-J combinations with a frequency above 0.0001, which together covered around 99% of the repertoires. The TCS score was defined as F50 (clonal expansion) divided by E x V (chaos), with BLOSUM62-based TCRdist calculated between CDR3 peptides within each V-J. Welch's t-statistics and random forest reduced 500 to 650 V-J features to roughly 13, which were used in a naive Bayes classifier (R e1071). TCRdb trimmed public reads at Q25 via fastp, called clones via MiXCR and kept in-frame beta chains. One record per CDR3 amino acid sequence lists the most common genes and DNA. The V and J calls come from TCRdb's annotation, not from the publication. Recorded for this sample are fewer than 450,000 distinct CDR3 sequences; about 17% of them occurred a single time. Of the sample, almost 35% is held by the ten largest clones.

The hyperthyroidism patients were between 18 and 65 years old and newly diagnosed, with a disease duration of less than 2 months. Patients with uncontrolled infections, other autoimmune diseases, pregnancy or lactation were excluded. Diagnoses relied on clinical symptoms, serum thyroxine and TRAb, thyroid ultrasound and orbital computed tomography. Blood from progressor patients was collected at the time of first diagnosis with hyperthyroidism, before any ophthalmopathy symptoms had appeared. PBMCs were isolated from roughly 10 ml of fresh peripheral blood by Ficoll-Paque density gradient centrifugation. Progressor patients were initially diagnosed with Graves' hyperthyroidism and developed ophthalmopathy during follow-up. Total RNA was extracted using Trizol reagent, and RNA quality was assessed on an Agilent 2100 Bioanalyzer. This clonotype was counted ten times or more. Its specific antigen is unknown. It has no much larger one-base neighbor in the sample; base qualities were not kept.

As encoded in the germline V gene, CDR1 is MDHEN while CDR2 is SYDVKM. V is cut back by 6 bases and J by 2 bases, with 18 bases in the junction unmatched. The CDR3 starts with the cysteine, ends with the phenylalanine, and has 19 residues. Only CDR3 DNA remains: 57 bases, in frame from the first base. The chain is encoded by TRBV28 joined to TRBJ2-1, and TRBD2 aligns with 8 junction nucleotides. The source of this sequence is a woman aged 25 to 45 with Graves' hyperthyroidism that later progressed to Graves' ophthalmopathy. The source material was blood. The nucleotide sequence reads as follows: TGTGCCAGCAGCCCACAAAACTTTTTAGGACTAGCAGCCTACAATGAGCAGTTCTTC. Translation gives CASSPQNFLGLAAYNEQFF.